One and the same sample provided the 7 T cell receptor beta chains below, sequenced in a study of post-analysis software for immune sequencing data. The TCR beta cDNA libraries contained unique molecular identifiers. TCRdb fed the PCR reads into MiXCR, producing one record per CDR3 protein. The data show under 200,000 distinct CDR3 sequences, about 36% seen once. The sample here was blood, taken after autologous hematopoietic stem cell transplantation. The origin of the receptors is a girl aged 5-17 years with multiple sclerosis.

The sample holds a few counts of this clonotype. The gene calls are TRBV20-1 and TRBJ2-1; 9 bases line up with TRBD2. V lost 3 bases, J lost 6 bases, and 12 bases stayed unmatched. Germline CDR1 and CDR2: DFQATT and SNEGSKA (reference sequence). The CDR3 runs to 16 residues. The CDR3 DNA is TGCAGTGCTAGTTTCCGGCGGGAGGGCCCTCGCAATGAGCAGTTCTTC. This gives the protein CSASFRREGPRNEQFF.

This rearrangement joins TRBV10-3 to TRBJ2-1; 10 bases map to TRBD2. Germline trimming cut 0 bases from V and 0 bases from J; bases unmatched to any gene: 5. The CDR3 is made up of 18 amino acids. Germline values: CDR1 ENHRY, CDR2 SYGVKD. This CDR3 is CAISESGASGSSYNEQFF. The CDR3 DNA follows: TGTGCCATCAGTGAGTCTGGGGCTAGCGGGAGCTCCTACAATGAGCAGTTCTTC.

J is TRBJ2-1 and V is TRBV28; 8 nucleotides agree with TRBD2. The CDR3 length is 17 residues. V lost 6 bases to trimming and J lost 5 bases; unmatched junction nucleotides: 15. CDR1 MDHEN and CDR2 SYDVKM come from the germline V gene. CDR3 amino acids: CASRPTRKRGLNNEQFF. The CDR3 region has the DNA TGTGCCAGCAGACCAACGAGAAAGCGGGGGCTAAACAATGAGCAGTTCTTC.

Turning to this clonotype: Because it lacks the conserved phenylalanine or tryptophan at the end, this CDR3 is likely a read error. The J gene is TRBJ2-7, the V gene TRBV5-1; TRBD2 matches at 7 bases. The trim removed 5 bases at V and 0 bases at J, leaving 8 bases unmatched. Per the germline V gene, CDR1 is SGHRS and CDR2 is YFSETQ. This CDR3 is built from 15 residues. The CDR3 DNA reads as TGCGCCAGCAGTCTGGGGACGGGAGGCTCCTACGAGCAGTACTAC. Protein product: CASSLGTGGSYEQYY.

This clonotype was counted only a few times. The J gene is TRBJ2-1, the V gene TRBV24-1; a possible D gene is TRBD2 (5 bases). Germline V gene lookup returns CDR1 KGHDR and CDR2 SFDVKD. This CDR3 is built from 13 residues. V lost 6 bases to trimming and J lost 8 bases, with 13 bases between them. This CDR3 reads CATSLLAFYEQFF. CDR3 nucleotides: TGTGCCACCAGTCTCCTAGCTTTCTATGAGCAGTTCTTC.

This clonotype was seen many times. The chain joins TRBV27 to TRBJ1-6; D is unresolved. V dropped 4 bases and J dropped 9 bases, with 19 bases sitting between them. Germline CDR1 reads MNHEY; CDR2 reads SMNVEV (reference sequence). The CDR3 runs 16 residues. CDR3 coding DNA: TGTGCCAGCAGTTCCCCTCAGGAGCAGGTCGGTTCACCCCTCCACTTT. Its protein product is CASSSPQEQVGSPLHF.

V usage is TRBV24-1 and J usage is TRBJ2-4; D gene unclear. The DNA end favors TRBJ2-7, so the J call may be wrong. The CDR3 length is 14 residues. CDR1 and CDR2 (germline): KGHDR, SFDVKD. The CDR3 sequence: CATSYVATPREQYF. The CDR3 nucleotides read TGTGCCACCAGTTACGTCGCGACTCCCCGCGAGCAGTACTTC.